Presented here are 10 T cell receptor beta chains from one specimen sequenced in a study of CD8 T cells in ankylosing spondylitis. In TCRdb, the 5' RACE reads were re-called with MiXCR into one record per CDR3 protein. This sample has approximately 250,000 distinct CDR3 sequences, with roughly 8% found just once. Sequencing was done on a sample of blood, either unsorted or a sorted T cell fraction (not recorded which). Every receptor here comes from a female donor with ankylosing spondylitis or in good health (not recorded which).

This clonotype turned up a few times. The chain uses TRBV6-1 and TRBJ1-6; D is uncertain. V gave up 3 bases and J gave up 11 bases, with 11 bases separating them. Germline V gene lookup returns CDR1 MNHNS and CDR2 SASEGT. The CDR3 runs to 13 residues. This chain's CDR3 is CASSEAGGPPLHF. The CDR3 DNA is TGTGCCAGCAGTGAGGCAGGCGGGCCACCCCTCCACTTT.

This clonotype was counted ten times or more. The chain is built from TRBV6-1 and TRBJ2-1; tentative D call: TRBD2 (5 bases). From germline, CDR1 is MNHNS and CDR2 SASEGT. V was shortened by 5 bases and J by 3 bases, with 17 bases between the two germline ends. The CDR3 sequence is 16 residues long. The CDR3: CASSPRASQYYNEQFF. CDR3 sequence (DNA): TGTGCCAGCAGTCCACGGGCTAGCCAATACTACAATGAGCAGTTCTTC.

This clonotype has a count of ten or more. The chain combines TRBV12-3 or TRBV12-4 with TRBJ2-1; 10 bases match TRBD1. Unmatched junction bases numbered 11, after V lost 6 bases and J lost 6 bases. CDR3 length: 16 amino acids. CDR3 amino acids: CASSLAPRTGGNEQFF. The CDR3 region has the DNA TGTGCCAGCAGCCTCGCCCCTAGGACAGGGGGCAATGAGCAGTTCTTC.

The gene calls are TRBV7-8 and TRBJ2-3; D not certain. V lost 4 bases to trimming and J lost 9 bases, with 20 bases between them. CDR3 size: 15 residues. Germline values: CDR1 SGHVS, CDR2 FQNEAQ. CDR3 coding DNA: TGTGCCAGCAGCTCAACACTCGCTTTACGGGCGACGCAGTATTTT. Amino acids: CASSSTLALRATQYF.

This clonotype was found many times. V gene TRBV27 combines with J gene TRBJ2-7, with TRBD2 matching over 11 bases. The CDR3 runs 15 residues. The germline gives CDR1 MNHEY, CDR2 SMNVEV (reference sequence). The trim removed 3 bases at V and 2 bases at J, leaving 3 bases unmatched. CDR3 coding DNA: TGTGCCAGCAGTTTTGGTAGCGGGAGGGCCTACGAGCAGTACTTC. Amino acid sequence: CASSFGSGRAYEQYF.

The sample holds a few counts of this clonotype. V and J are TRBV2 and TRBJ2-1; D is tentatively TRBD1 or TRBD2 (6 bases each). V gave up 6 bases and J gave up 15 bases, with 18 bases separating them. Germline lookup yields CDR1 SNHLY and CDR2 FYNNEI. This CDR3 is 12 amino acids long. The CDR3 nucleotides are TGTGCCAGCAGGGGGGCCGCCCTGGGGGGGTTCTTC. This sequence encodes CASRGAALGGFF.

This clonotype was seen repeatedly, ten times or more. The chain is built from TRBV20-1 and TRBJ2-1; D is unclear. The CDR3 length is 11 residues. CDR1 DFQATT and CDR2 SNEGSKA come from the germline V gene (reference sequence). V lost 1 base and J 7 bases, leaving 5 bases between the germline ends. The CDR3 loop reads CSARGPNEQFF. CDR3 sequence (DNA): TGCAGTGCTAGAGGCCCAAATGAGCAGTTCTTC.

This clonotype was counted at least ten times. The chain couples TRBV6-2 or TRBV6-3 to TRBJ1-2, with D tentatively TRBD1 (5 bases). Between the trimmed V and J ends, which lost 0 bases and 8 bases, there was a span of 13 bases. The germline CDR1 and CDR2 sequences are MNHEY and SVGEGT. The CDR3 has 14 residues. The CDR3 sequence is CASSYSKTERGYTF. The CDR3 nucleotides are TGTGCCAGCAGTTACTCTAAGACAGAACGCGGCTACACCTTC.

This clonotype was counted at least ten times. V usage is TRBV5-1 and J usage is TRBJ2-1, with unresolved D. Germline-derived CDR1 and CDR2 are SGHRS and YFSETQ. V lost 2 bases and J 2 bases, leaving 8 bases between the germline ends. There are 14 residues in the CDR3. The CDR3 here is CASSFGQTYNEQFF. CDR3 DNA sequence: TGCGCCAGCAGCTTCGGGCAGACCTACAATGAGCAGTTCTTC.

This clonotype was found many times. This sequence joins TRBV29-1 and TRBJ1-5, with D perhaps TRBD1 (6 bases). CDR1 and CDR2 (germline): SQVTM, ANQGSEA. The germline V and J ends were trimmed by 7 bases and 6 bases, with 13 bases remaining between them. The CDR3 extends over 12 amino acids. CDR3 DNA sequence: TGCAGCGCTCAACCACAGGGTCAGCCCCAGCATTTT. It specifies CSAQPQGQPQHF.